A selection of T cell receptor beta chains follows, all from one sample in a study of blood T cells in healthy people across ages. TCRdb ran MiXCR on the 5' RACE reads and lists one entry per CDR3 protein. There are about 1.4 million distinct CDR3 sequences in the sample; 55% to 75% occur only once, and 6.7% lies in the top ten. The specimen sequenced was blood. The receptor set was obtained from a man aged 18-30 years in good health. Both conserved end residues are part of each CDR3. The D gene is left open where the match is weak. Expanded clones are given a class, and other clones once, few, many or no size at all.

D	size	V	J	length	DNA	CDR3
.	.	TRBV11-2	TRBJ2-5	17	TGTGCCAGCAGCCCCCGTGTTAGCGGCAATCTCGGCGAGACCCAGTACTTC	CASSPRVSGNLGETQYF
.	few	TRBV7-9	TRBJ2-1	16	TGTGCCAGCAGCTTTTCCGGGACACACATTTACAATGAGCAGTTCTTC	CASSFSGTHIYNEQFF
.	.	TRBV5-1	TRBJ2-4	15	TGCGCCAGCAGCTTGAGGTCGTCGGCGGAAAACATTCAGTACTTC	CASSLRSSAENIQYF
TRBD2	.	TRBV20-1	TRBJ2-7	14	TGCAGTGCTAGGGCTAGCGGAGATACCTACGAGCAGTACTTC	CSARASGDTYEQYF
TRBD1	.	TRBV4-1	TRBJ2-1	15	TGCGCCAGCAGTTACAGGGGGGATACCTACAATGAGCAGTTCTTC	CASSYRGDTYNEQFF
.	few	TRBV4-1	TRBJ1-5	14	TGCGCCAGCAGCCAGTACAGGGCACAGACGCCCCAGCATTTT	CASSQYRAQTPQHF
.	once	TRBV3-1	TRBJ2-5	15	TGTGCCAACAGCCAAGATACGGGCGGAGGAGAGACCCAGTACTTC	CANSQDTGGGETQYF
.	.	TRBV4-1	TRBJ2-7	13	TGCGCCAGCAGCCATGAGGACGGCTGGGAGCAGTACTTC	CASSHEDGWEQYF
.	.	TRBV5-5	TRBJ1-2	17	TGTGCCAGCAGCTTTATGGACCAAATTGGGTCTAACTATGGCTACACCTTC	CASSFMDQIGSNYGYTF
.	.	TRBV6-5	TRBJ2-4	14	TGTGCCAGCAGTTACTCGGACCCCCCAAACATTCAGTACTTC	CASSYSDPPNIQYF
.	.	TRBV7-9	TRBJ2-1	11	TGTGCCAGCAGCTTAGTGCGGGAGCAGTTCTTC	CASSLVREQFF
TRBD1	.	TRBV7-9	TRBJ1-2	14	TGTGCCAGCAGCCCAGGGGGCGCGGACTATGGCTACACCTTC	CASSPGGADYGYTF
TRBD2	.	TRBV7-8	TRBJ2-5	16	TGTGCCAGCAGCACTAGGACTAGCGGGAGCCAAGAGACCCAGTACTTC	CASSTRTSGSQETQYF
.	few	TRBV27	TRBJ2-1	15	TGTGCCAGCAGTTTCTTGCCGAGCTCCTACAATGAGCAGTTCTTC	CASSFLPSSYNEQFF
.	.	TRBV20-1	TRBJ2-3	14	TGCAGTGCAAGGGTAGGGGACAGCACAGATACGCAGTATTTT	CSARVGDSTDTQYF
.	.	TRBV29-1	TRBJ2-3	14	TGCAGCGTGGGAATAGCGGCTAACACAGATACGCAGTATTTT	CSVGIAANTDTQYF
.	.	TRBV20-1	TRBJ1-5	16	TGCAGTGCACAAGGCCCATGGACAGCTAGCAATCAGCCCCAGCATTTT	CSAQGPWTASNQPQHF
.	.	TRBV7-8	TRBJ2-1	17	TGTGCCAGCAGCTTAGCGCAAACAGGGAATATCCACAATGAGCAGTTCTTC	CASSLAQTGNIHNEQFF
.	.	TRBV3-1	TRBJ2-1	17	TGTGCCAGCAGACAGACCCAGGGGGGGCCCCTCCACAATGAGCAGTTCTTC	CASRQTQGGPLHNEQFF
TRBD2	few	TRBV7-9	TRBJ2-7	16	TGTGCCAGCAGTTCCGGCGGGGGACCTCGGTTCTACGAGCAGTACTTC	CASSSGGGPRFYEQYF
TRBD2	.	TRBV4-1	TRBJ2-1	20	TGCGCCAGCAGCCATTGCCCCCCTAGCGGGCTCGGTAGGGCCTACAATGAGCAGTTCTTC	CASSHCPPSGLGRAYNEQFF
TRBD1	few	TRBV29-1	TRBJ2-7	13	TGCAGCGTTGGCCAACAGGGGCCACACGAGCAGTACTTC	CSVGQQGPHEQYF
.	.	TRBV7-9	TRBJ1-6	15	TGTGCCAGCAGCCCCGCCAGCTCCGATAATTCACCCCTCCACTTT	CASSPASSDNSPLHF
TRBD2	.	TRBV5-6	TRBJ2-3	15	TGTGCCAGCAGCCTGACTAGCGGGGAGGCCTTTACGCAGTATTTT	CASSLTSGEAFTQYF
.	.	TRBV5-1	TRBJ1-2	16	TGCGCCAGCAGCCCGGGGGACCGGGACGGCCTCTATGGCTACACCTTC	CASSPGDRDGLYGYTF
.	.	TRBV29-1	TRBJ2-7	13	TGCAGCGTTTACCTCCTTGGAAGGGGCGAGCAGTACTTC	CSVYLLGRGEQYF
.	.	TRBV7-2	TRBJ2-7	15	TGTGCCAGCAGTGATGACAGGATATTACCCTCCGAGCAGTACTTC	CASSDDRILPSEQYF
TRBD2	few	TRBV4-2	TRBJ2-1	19	TGTGCCAGCAGCCAAGGGAGACTAGCGGCTCTTCCCTCCTACAATGAGCAGTTCTTC	CASSQGRLAALPSYNEQFF
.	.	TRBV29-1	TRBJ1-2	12	TGCAGCGTGGGCCCGGGGAACTATGGCTACACCTTC	CSVGPGNYGYTF
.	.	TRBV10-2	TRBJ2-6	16	TGCGCCAGCAGTGAGTTGAGCCCCTCTGGGGCCAACGTCCTGACTTTC	CASSELSPSGANVLTF
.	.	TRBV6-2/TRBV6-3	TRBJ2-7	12	TGTGCCAGCAGTTCGAACAGCCACGAGCAGTACTTC	CASSSNSHEQYF
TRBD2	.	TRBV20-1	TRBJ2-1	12	TGCAGTGCAAGGGGGACTAGCCTTGAGCAGTTCTTC	CSARGTSLEQFF
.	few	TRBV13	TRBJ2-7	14	TGTGCCAGCAGTCCCCGGACAAGACCCTACGAGCAGTACTTC	CASSPRTRPYEQYF
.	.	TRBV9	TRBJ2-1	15	TGTGCCAGCGGCGTAGTTCTGACAGGACACAATGAGCAGTTCTTC	CASGVVLTGHNEQFF
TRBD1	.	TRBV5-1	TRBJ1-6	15	TGCGCCAGCAGCTTGGACAGGGGCCTAGTGTCACCCCTCCACTTT	CASSLDRGLVSPLHF
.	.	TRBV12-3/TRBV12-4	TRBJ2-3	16	TGTGCCAGCAGTTTAGAAGATTGGGTCCGGACAGATACGCAGTATTTT	CASSLEDWVRTDTQYF
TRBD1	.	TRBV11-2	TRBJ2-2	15	TGTGCCAGCATGCCGGGACAGGGGTATACCGGGGAGCTGTTTTTT	CASMPGQGYTGELFF
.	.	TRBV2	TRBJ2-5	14	TGTGCCAGCAGTGAAGTCGGCAGGGTCGAGACCCAGTACTTC	CASSEVGRVETQYF
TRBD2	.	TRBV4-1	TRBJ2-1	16	TGCGCCAGCAGCCAAGAGGCGGCTAGCGGCTACAATGAGCAGTTCTTC	CASSQEAASGYNEQFF
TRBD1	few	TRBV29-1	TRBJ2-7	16	TGCAGCGTTGAAGATCGAGTCCACAGGGGCCTGGACGAGCAGTACTTC	CSVEDRVHRGLDEQYF
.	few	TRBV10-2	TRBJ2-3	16	TGCGCCAGCAGTGCGGTTGGGGAACAGGGCGTCGATACGCAGTATTTT	CASSAVGEQGVDTQYF
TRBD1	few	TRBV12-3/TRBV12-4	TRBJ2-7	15	TGTGCCAGCAGTTTAGGGACAGGCACCACCTACGAGCAGTACTTC	CASSLGTGTTYEQYF
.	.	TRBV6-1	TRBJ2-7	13	TGTGCCAGCAGTGAGATCGAGGGCTACGAGCAGTACTTC	CASSEIEGYEQYF
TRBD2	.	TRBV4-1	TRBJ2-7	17	TGCGCCAGCAGCCACAATGCTGGGCGGGGGAGCTCCTACGAGCAGTACTTC	CASSHNAGRGSSYEQYF
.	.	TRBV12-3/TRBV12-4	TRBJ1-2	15	TGTGCCAGCAGGCCCGGCCAGGGGCCAAACTATGGCTACACCTTC	CASRPGQGPNYGYTF
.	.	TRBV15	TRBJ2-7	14	TGTGCCACCAGCGGGTCGGGTATCCCCTACGAGCAGTACTTC	CATSGSGIPYEQYF
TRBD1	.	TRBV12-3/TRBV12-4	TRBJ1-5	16	TGTGCCAGCAGTCATTCGGGACAGTATAGCAATCAGCCCCAGCATTTT	CASSHSGQYSNQPQHF
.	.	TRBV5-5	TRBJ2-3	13	TGTGCCAGCAGCCCCTGGGCATTTGATACGCAGTATTTT	CASSPWAFDTQYF
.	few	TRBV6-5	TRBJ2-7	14	TGTGCCAGCACCAAACAGGGTTACTCCTACGAGCAGTACTTC	CASTKQGYSYEQYF
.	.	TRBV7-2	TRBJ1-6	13	TGTGCCAGCAGCTTAGATCCGGTTCCACCCCTCCACTTT	CASSLDPVPPLHF
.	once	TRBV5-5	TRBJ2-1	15	TGTGCCAGCAGCCGCGACACCCCTTCCTACAATGAGCAGTTCTTC	CASSRDTPSYNEQFF
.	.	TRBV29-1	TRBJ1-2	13	TGCAGCGCTCTCGAGGGGTCTAACTATGGCTACACCTTC	CSALEGSNYGYTF
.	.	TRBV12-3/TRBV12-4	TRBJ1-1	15	TGTGCCAGCAGTGGGAAGATGGTGGATAACACTGAAGCTTTCTTT	CASSGKMVDNTEAFF
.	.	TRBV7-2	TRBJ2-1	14	TGTGCCAGCGCTCCTCGCCTCTCCTACAATGAGCAGTTCTTC	CASAPRLSYNEQFF
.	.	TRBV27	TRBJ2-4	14	TGTGCCAGCAGTTTAGGCGGGCCCTTAGACATTCAGTACTTC	CASSLGGPLDIQYF